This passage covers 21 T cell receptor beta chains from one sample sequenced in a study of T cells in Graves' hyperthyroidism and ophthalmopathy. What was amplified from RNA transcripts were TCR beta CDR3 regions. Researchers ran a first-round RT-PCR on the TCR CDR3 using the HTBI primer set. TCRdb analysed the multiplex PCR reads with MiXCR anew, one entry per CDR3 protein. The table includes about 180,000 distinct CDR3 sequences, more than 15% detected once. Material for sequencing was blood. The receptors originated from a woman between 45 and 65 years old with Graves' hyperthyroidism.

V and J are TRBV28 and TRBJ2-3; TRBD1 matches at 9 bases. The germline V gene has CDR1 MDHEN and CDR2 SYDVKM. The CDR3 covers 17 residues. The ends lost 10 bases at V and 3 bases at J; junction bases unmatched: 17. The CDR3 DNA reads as TGTGCCACCGGGATACGGCCGGGACAGGGTCCAACAGATACGCAGTATTTT. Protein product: CATGIRPGQGPTDTQYF.

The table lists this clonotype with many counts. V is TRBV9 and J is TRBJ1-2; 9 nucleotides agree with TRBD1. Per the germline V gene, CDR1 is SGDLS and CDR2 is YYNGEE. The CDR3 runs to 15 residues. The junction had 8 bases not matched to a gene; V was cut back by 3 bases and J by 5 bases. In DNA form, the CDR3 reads TGTGCCAGCAGCGGGACCGGGACAGGGATATATGGCTACACCTTC. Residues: CASSGTGTGIYGYTF.

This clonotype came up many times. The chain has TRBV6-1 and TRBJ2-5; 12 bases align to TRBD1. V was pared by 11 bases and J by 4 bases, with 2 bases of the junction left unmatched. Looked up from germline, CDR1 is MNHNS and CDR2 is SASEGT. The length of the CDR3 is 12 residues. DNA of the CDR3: TGTGCCGGGGGACAGGGGGCAGAGACCCAGTACTTC. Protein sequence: CAGGQGAETQYF.

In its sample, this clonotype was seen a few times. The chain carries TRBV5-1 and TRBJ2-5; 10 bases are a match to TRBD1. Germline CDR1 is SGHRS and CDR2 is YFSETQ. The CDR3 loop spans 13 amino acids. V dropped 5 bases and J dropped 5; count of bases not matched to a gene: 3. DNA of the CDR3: TGCGCCAGCAGTCAGGACAGGGGGGAGACCCAGTACTTC. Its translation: CASSQDRGETQYF.

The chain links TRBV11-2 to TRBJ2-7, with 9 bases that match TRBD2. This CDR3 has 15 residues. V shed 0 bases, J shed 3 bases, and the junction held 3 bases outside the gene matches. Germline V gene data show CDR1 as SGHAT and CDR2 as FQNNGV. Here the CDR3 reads CASSLDLTSGYEQYF. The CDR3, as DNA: TGTGCCAGCAGCTTAGACCTGACTAGCGGCTACGAGCAGTACTTC.

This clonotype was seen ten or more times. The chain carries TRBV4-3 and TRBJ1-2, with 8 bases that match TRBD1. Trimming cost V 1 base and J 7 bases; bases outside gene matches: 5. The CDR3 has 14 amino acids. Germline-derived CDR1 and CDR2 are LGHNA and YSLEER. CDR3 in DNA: TGCGCCAGCAGCCAAGTCCCAGGGGGCGGTGGCTACACCTTC. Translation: CASSQVPGGGGYTF.

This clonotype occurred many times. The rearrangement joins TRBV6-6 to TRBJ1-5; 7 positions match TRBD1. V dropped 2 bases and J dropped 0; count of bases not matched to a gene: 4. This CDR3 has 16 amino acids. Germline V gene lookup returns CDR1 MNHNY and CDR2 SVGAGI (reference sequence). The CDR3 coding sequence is TGTGCCAGCAGTTACGGGACAGTTTATAGCAATCAGCCCCAGCATTTT. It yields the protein CASSYGTVYSNQPQHF.

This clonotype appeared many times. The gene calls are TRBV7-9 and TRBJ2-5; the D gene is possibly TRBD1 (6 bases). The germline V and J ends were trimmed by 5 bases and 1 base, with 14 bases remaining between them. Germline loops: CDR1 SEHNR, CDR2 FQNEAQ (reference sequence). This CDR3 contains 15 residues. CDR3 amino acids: CASSPLGASQETQYF. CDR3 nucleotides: TGTGCCAGCAGCCCGCTGGGGGCCAGCCAAGAGACCCAGTACTTC.

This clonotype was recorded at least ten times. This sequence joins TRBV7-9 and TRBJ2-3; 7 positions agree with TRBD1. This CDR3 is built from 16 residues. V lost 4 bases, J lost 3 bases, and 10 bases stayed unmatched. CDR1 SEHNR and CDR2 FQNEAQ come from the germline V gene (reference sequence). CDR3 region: CASSWSTGMGTDTQYF. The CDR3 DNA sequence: TGTGCCAGCAGCTGGTCGACAGGGATGGGGACAGATACGCAGTATTTT. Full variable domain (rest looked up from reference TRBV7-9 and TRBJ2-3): DTGVSQNPRHKITKRGQNVTFRCDPISEHNRLYWYRQTLGQGPEFLTYFQNEAQLEKSRLLSDRFSAERPKGSFSTLEIQRTEQGDSAMYLCASSWSTGMGTDTQYFGPGTRLTVL.

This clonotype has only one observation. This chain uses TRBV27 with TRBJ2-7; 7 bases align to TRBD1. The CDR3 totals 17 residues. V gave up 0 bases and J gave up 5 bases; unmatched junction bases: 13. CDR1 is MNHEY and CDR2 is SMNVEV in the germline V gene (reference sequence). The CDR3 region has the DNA TGTGCCAGCAGTTTATCGCCCGACAGGGTGTTCGTCCACGAGCAGTACTTC. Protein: CASSLSPDRVFVHEQYF.

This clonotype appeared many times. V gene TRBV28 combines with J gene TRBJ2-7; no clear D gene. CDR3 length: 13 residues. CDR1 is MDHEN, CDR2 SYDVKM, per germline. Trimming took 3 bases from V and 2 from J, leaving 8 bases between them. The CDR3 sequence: CASSLSETYEQYF. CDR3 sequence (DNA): TGTGCCAGCAGTTTGTCAGAGACCTACGAGCAGTACTTC.

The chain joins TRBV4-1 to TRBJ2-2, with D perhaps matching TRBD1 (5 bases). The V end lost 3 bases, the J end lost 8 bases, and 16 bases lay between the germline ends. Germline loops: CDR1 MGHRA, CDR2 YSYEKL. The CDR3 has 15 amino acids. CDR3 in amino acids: CASSHSKGDVGELFF. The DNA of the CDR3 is TGCGCCAGCAGCCACTCTAAAGGGGATGTGGGGGAGCTGTTTTTT.

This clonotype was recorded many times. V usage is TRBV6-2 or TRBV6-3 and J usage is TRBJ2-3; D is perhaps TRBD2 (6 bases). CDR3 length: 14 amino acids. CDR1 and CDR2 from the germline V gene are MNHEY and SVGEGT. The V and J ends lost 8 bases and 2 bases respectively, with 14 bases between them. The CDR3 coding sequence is TGTGCCAGCTCCGCGGGGACTTTCACAGATACGCAGTATTTT. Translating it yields CASSAGTFTDTQYF.

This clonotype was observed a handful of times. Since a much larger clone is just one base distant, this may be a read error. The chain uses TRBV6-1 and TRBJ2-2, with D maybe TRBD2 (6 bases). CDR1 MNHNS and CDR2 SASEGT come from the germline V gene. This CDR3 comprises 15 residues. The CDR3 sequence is CASTPGSPNTGGLFF. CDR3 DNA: TGTGCCAGCACCCCCGGCTCTCCGAACACCGGGGGGCTGTTTTTT.

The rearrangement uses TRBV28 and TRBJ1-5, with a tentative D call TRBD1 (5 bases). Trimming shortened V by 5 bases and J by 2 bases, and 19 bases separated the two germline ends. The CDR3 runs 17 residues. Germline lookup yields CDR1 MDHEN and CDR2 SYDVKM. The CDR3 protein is CASSLSSASGRNQPQHF. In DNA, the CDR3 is TGTGCCAGCAGTCTCTCCTCCGCGTCGGGGCGCAATCAGCCCCAGCATTTT.

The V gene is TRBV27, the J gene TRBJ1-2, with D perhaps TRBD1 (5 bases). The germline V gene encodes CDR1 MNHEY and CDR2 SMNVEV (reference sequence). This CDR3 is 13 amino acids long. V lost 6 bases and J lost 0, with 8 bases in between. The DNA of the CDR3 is TGTGCCAGCAGAGGGGCGGCTAACTATGGCTACACCTTC. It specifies CASRGAANYGYTF.

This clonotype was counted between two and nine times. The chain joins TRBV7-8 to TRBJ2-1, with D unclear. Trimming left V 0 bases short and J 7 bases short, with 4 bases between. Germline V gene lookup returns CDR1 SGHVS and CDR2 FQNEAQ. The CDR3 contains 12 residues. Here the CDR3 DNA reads TGTGCCAGCAGCTTAGCTTATAATGAGCAGTTCTTC. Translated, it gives CASSLAYNEQFF.

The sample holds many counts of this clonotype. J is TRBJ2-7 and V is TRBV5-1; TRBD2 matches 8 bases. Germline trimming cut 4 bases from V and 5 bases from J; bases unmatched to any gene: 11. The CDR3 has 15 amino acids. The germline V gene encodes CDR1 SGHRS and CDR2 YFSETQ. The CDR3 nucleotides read TGCGCCAGCAGCCACGGGGGGGGGGCGAAAAACGAGCAGTACTTC. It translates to CASSHGGGAKNEQYF.

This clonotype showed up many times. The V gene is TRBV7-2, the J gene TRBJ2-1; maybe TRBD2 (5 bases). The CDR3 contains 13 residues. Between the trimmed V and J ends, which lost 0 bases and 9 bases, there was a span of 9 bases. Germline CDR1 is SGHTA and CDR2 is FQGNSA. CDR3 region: CASSLARAVEQFF. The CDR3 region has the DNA TGTGCCAGCAGCTTAGCGCGGGCTGTTGAGCAGTTCTTC.

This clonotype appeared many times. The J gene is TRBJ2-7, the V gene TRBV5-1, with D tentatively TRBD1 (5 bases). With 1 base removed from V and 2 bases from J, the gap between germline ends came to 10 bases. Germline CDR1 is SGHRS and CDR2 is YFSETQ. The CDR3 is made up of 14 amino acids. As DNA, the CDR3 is TGCGCCAGCAGCTTGTTTTGGGGCCCCTACGAGCAGTACTTC. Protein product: CASSLFWGPYEQYF.

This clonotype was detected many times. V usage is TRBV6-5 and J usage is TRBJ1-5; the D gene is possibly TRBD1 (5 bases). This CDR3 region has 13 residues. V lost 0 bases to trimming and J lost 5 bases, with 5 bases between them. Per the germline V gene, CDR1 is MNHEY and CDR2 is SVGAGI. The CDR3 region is CASSYSGDQPQHF. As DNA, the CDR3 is TGTGCCAGCAGTTACTCAGGGGATCAGCCCCAGCATTTT.